The clone carrying this T cell receptor beta chain was detected a few times. This CDR3 is built from 15 residues. CDR1 and CDR2 from the germline V gene are MNHEY and SVGAGI. Trimming cost V 0 bases and J 0 bases, with 7 bases left between them. Original data processing: Estimates of nucleated cell counts were drawn from the amplification of reference gene primers. Data came from immunoSEQ multiplex PCR; TCRdb stores just in-frame clones and leaves some out. V and J calls and clone size follow that table, whereas D and trimming were derived from the DNA. This sample has some 110,000 clones, with over 65% found just once. This specimen comes from a study of blood T cell repertoires in COVID-19. About the study: Spain, Italy and the United States supplied samples that represented acute and convalescent COVID-19. PBMCs, B-cell-depleted T cells, or T cells were the source of the cDNA or gDNA that made up the material.

The sequence was obtained from a man aged 30-40 years with acute or convalescent COVID-19. The chain combines TRBV6-5 with TRBJ2-3; D uncertain. The sequenced material came from peripheral blood. The CDR3 sequence: CASSYSRASTDTQYF. CDR3 DNA: TGTGCCAGCAGTTACTCAAGAGCAAGCACAGATACGCAGTATTTT.